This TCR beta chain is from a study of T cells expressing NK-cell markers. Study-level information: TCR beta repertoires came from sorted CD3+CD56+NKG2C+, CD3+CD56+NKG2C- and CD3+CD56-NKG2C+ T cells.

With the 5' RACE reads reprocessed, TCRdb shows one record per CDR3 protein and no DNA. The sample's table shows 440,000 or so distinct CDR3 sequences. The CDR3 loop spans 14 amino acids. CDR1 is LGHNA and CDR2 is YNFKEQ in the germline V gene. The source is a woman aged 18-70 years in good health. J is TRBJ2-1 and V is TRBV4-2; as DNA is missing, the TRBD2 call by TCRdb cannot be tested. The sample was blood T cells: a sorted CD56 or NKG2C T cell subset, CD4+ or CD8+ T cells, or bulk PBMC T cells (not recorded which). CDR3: CASSQLAGIDEQFF.